This T cell receptor (beta chain) was sequenced for a study of blood T cells in healthy people across ages. Regarding the study as a whole: Naive CD4+ cells and diversity were both higher in long-lived donors than in aged donors.

This clonotype was found once. The antigen remains unidentified. Primers used in a second PCR of roughly 6 to 11 cycles were a sample-barcoded 5' primer and a J-beta primer mix. CDR3-containing paired-end reads numbering at least 2.5 million came from each sample. TCRdb fed the 5' RACE reads into MiXCR, producing one record per CDR3 protein. This sample yields over 300,000 distinct CDR3 sequences, of which 50% to 60% are seen a single time; around 53% belongs to the top ten. J lost 15 bases, V lost 1 base, and 19 bases had no gene match. CDR3 length: 17 amino acids. Germline lookup yields CDR1 SGHDT and CDR2 YYEEEE.

The sequencing input was blood. The chain recombines TRBV5-6 with TRBJ2-1, with 10 bases aligning to TRBD2. This receptor was identified in a man aged 55-75 years in good health. The CDR3 reads CASSLRPSGSFSDAGFF. The CDR3 DNA is TGTGCCAGCAGCTTGAGGCCTAGCGGGAGTTTTTCAGACGCGGGGTTCTTC.